This T cell receptor (beta chain) was observed in a study of cytomegalovirus exposure and HLA in healthy donors. Study findings and constraints: Roughly even sequencing depth across donors was the assumption behind the presence/absence analyses. Some segments of the V type, notably TRBV6-2 and TRBV6-3, were excluded as indistinguishable.

The CDR3 is made up of 15 amino acids. With 3 bases clipped from V and 0 bases from J, the junction kept 5 bases outside the gene matches. Germline values: CDR1 SGHNT, CDR2 YYREEE (reference sequence). A word on this clone: The target antigen is unknown.

13 Jbeta primers and 60 Vbeta primers were used for the PCR. The method was immunoSEQ multiplex PCR; TCRdb's version includes in-frame clones alone and lacks a portion of them. The data contain some 210,000 clones, almost 80% of them singletons. The rearrangement uses TRBV5-4 and TRBJ1-1; 7 bases align to TRBD1. The clonotype was recovered from a male donor in good health and CMV-seronegative. Source material: PBMCs. This CDR3 reads CASSSRQGVNTEAFF. CDR3 coding DNA: TGTGCCAGCAGCTCGAGACAGGGAGTGAACACTGAAGCTTTCTTT.